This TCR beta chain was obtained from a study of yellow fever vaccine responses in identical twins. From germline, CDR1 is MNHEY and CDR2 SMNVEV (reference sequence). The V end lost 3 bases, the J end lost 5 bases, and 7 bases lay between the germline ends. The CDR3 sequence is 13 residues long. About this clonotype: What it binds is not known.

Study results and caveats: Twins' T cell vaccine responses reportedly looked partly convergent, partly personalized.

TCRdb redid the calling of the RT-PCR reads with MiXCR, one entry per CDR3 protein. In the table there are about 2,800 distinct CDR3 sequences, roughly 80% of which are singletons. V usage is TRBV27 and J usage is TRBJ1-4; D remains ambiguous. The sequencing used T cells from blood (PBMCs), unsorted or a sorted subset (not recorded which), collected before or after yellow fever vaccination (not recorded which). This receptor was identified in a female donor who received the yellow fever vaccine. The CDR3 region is CASSFRGNEKLFF. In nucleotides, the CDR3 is TGTGCCAGCAGTTTTCGAGGGAATGAAAAACTGTTTTTT. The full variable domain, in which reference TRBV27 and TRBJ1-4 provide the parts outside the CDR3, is EAQVTQNPRYLITVTGKKLTVTCSQNMNHEYMSWYRQDPGLGLRQIYYSMNVEVTDKGDVPEGYKVSRKEKRNFPLILESPSPNQTSLYFCASSFRGNEKLFFGSGTQLSVL.